The 10 T cell receptor beta chains given below trace back to one sample, sequenced in a study of blood T cell repertoires in COVID-19. The protocol was immunoSEQ multiplex PCR, while the TCRdb copy is restricted to in-frame clones and leaves out a portion. The sample lists about 470,000 clones; about nine tenths were seen once. The source material was PBMCs or T cells enriched from blood (not recorded which). The receptors shown here come from a woman in her late teens or twenties who had recovered from COVID-19.

The V and J genes are TRBV18 and TRBJ1-3; 8 bases match TRBD1. The CDR3 spans 17 residues. Germline V CDR1 and CDR2: KGHSH, LQKENI. J lost 0 bases, V lost 6 bases, and 10 bases had no gene match. The CDR3 region has the DNA TGTGCCAGCTCCCGACAGGGGCTATCCTCCTCTGGAAACACCATATATTTT. This sequence encodes CASSRQGLSSSGNTIYF.

The chain is built from TRBV4-2 and TRBJ1-2; TRBD1 matches 9 bases. This CDR3 has 19 residues. J gave up 8 bases and V 1 base, and 20 bases lay outside the gene matches. Germline assignment: CDR1 LGHNA and CDR2 YNFKEQ. CDR3 protein: CASSQAGMGTGTPREGYTF. In DNA form, the CDR3 reads TGTGCCAGCAGCCAAGCGGGGATGGGGACAGGGACCCCTCGAGAGGGCTACACCTTC.

The chain combines TRBV5-4 with TRBJ2-3; 11 bases are a match to TRBD2. CDR1 and CDR2 (germline): SGHNT, YYREEE (reference sequence). V lost 1 base and J lost 6; bases outside the gene matches: 4. The CDR3 has 15 amino acids. The CDR3 loop is CASSLTSGGLDTQYF. CDR3 nucleotide sequence: TGTGCCAGCAGCTTGACTAGCGGGGGCTTGGATACGCAGTATTTT. The variable domain in full, completed from reference TRBV5-4 and TRBJ2-3, reads ETGVTQSPTHLIKTRGQQVTLRCSSQSGHNTVSWYQQALGQGPQFIFQYYREEENGRGNFPPRFSGLQFPNYSSELNVNALELDDSALYLCASSLTSGGLDTQYFGPGTRLTVL.

The J gene is TRBJ2-3, the V gene TRBV14; tentative D call: TRBD2 (6 bases). Per the germline V gene, CDR1 is SGHDN and CDR2 is FVKESK. The CDR3 spans 16 residues. Deletions cut 4 bases from V and 2 bases from J, with 16 bases between. The CDR3 bases are TGTGCCAGCAGCCCATCCCGACTAGGCCCCACAGATACGCAGTATTTT. Translation gives CASSPSRLGPTDTQYF.

The V call is TRBV19, the J call TRBJ1-5, with D maybe TRBD1 (5 bases). V lost 7 bases to trimming and J lost 0 bases, with 19 bases between them. CDR1 LNHDA and CDR2 SQIVND come from the germline V gene (reference sequence). The CDR3 contains 17 residues. Written as DNA, the CDR3 is TGTGCCAGTACCTCACGGACAAGCGCCCTTAGCAATCAGCCCCAGCATTTT. Encoded protein: CASTSRTSALSNQPQHF.

This chain connects TRBV5-8 to TRBJ1-4, with 8 bases lining up with TRBD1. Germline V gene sequence: CDR1 SGHTS, CDR2 YDEGEE. CDR3 length: 15 residues. Trimming at V came to 4 bases and at J to 5 bases, leaving 7 bases not matched to a gene. The CDR3: CASSTRTGINEKLFF. DNA of the CDR3: TGTGCCAGCAGCACCAGGACAGGGATAAATGAAAAACTGTTTTTT.

V gene TRBV2 combines with J gene TRBJ2-5; 15 nucleotides line up with TRBD2. With 5 bases clipped from V and 4 bases from J, the junction kept 5 bases outside the gene matches. CDR3 length: 16 amino acids. Germline V gene lookup returns CDR1 SNHLY and CDR2 FYNNEI. The CDR3 coding sequence is TGTGCCAGCAGTTTGGGACTAGCGGGGGGTTCAGAGACCCAGTACTTC. Protein product: CASSLGLAGGSETQYF.

J is TRBJ1-2 and V is TRBV19; the D is unclear. The CDR3 is 15 residues long. V was pared by 1 base and J by 2 bases, with 11 bases between. Germline values: CDR1 LNHDA, CDR2 SQIVND (reference sequence). The CDR3 loop reads CASSIGLATNYGYTF. The CDR3 region has the DNA TGTGCCAGTAGTATAGGACTGGCGACGAACTATGGCTACACCTTC.

The V gene is TRBV5-1, the J gene TRBJ2-3, with TRBD1 as a possible D gene (6 bases). V shed 0 bases and J shed 7 bases, with 15 bases lying between them. Germline values: CDR1 SGHRS, CDR2 YFSETQ. The CDR3 sequence is 15 residues long. CDR3 coding DNA: TGCGCCAGCAGCTTGGCGCTGACACAGGGACATACGCAGTATTTT. This codes for CASSLALTQGHTQYF. Using reference TRBV5-1 and TRBJ2-3 for the parts outside the CDR3, the full variable domain is KAGVTQTPRYLIKTRGQQVTLSCSPISGHRSVSWYQQTPGQGLQFLFEYFSETQRNKGNFPGRFSGRQFSNSRSEMNVSTLELGDSALYLCASSLALTQGHTQYFGPGTRLTVL.

This chain connects TRBV28 to TRBJ1-2; D remains unclear. Germline values: CDR1 MDHEN, CDR2 SYDVKM. The CDR3 runs to 15 residues. Trimming shortened V by 3 bases and J by 0 bases, and 11 bases separated the two germline ends. In nucleotides, the CDR3 is TGTGCCAGCAGTTTTCGTAGCAGTACTAACTATGGCTACACCTTC. It encodes CASSFRSSTNYGYTF.